The sequence of this T cell receptor (beta chain) was determined in a study of blood T cell repertoires in COVID-19. Turning to the study itself: PBMCs, B-cell-depleted T cells, or T cells were the source of the cDNA or gDNA that made up the material.

The CDR3 is made up of 15 amino acids. V gave up 0 bases and J gave up 6 bases, with 15 bases separating them. The germline V gene has CDR1 MNHEY and CDR2 SVGAGI. Participants were aged about 18 to 100 years from approximately 24 US areas. For recovered donors of Cohort 3, there were two negative PCRs, clearance, or symptom resolution. The assay was immunoSEQ multiplex PCR, and TCRdb's table has in-frame clones only and misses some. This sample has about 350,000 clones, with about 90% found just once. The sequencing sample was made of PBMCs or T cells enriched from blood (not recorded which). This clonotype was obtained from a woman aged 25-40 years who had recovered from COVID-19. V is TRBV6-5 and J is TRBJ2-7; D gene uncertain. This chain's CDR3 is CASSYSAGEVFEQYF. The CDR3 region has the DNA TGTGCCAGCAGTTACTCCGCCGGAGAGGTATTCGAGCAGTACTTC.